The clone carrying this T cell receptor beta chain was counted at least ten times. A library made for alpha chains picked up this beta chain off target, so its size means little. Germline CDR1 and CDR2: KGHSH and LQKENI. The CDR3 extends over 12 amino acids. Trimming removed 2 bases from V and 6 bases from J, with 7 bases in between. This entry belongs to a study of spatial heterogeneity in lung cancer. Study background: A unique TCR and UMI combination showed up more than ten times in raw reads, on average.

Time point meaning: sample taken at primary tumor resection. Researchers sequenced whole RNA taken from tumor, nontumor lung or frozen PBMC without sorting. Samples came from approximately 65 TRACERx patients with untreated early-stage lung cancer. Unique molecular identifiers tagged every individual TCR cDNA molecule. TCRdb ran MiXCR on the 5' RACE reads and lists one entry per CDR3 protein. The profile covers about 7,800 distinct CDR3 sequences, with roughly 8.6% appearing a single time and approximately 45% taken by the ten largest. Source: PBMCs, taken at surgery. The gene calls are TRBV18 and TRBJ2-5; no clear D. The clonotype comes from a male donor with early-stage non-small cell lung cancer. CDR3: CASSPDIKTQYF. The CDR3 DNA is TGTGCCAGCTCACCAGATATAAAGACCCAGTACTTC. Based on the CDR3 plus reference TRBV18 and TRBJ2-5, the full variable domain is NAGVMQNPRHLVRRRGQEARLRCSPMKGHSHVYWYRQLPEEGLKFMVYLQKENIIDESGMPKERFSAEFPKEGPSILRIQQVVRGDSAAYFCASSPDIKTQYFGPGTRLLVL.